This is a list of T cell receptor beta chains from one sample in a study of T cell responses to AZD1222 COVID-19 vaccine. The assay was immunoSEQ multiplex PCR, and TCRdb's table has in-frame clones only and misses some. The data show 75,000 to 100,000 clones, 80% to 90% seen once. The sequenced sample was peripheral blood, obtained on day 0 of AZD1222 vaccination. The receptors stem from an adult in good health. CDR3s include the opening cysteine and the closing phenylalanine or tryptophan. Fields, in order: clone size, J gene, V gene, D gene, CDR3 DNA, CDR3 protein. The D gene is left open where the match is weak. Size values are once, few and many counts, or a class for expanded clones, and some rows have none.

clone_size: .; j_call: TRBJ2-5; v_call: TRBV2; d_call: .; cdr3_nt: TGTGCCAGCAGTGATCCCGGTGGGGCAAAAGAGACCCAGTACTTC; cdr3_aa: CASSDPGGAKETQYF
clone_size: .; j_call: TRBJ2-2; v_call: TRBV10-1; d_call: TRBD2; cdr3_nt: TGCGCCAGCGGGGGGGTCAGATCGACCGGGGAGCTGTTTTTT; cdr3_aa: CASGGVRSTGELFF
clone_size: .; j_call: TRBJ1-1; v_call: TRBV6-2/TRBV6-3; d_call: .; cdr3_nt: TGTGCCAGCAGTTTCGGCAGAAACACTGAAGCTTTCTTT; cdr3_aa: CASSFGRNTEAFF
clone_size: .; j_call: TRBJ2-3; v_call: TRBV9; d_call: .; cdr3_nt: TGTGCCAGCAGCCAAGGCGGGACAGTTAATACAGATACGCAGTATTTT; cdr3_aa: CASSQGGTVNTDTQYF
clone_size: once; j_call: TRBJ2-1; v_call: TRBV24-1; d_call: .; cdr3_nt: TGTGCCACCAGTGACGTTAGAAGCGGAGGGGGCAATGAGCAGTTCTTC; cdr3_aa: CATSDVRSGGGNEQFF
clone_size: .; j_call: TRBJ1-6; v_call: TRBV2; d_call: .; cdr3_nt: TGTGCCAGCAGCCCTGACAGGCTTTATTCACCCCTCCACTTT; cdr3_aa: CASSPDRLYSPLHF
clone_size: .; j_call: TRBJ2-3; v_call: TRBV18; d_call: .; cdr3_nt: TGTGCCAGCTCACCACAGGGCAGGGCCACAGATACGCAGTATTTT; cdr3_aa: CASSPQGRATDTQYF
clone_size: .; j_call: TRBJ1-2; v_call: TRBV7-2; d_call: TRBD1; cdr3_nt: TGTGCCAGCAGCCCCTGGACAGGGGAAAACTATGGCTACACCTTC; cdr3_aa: CASSPWTGENYGYTF
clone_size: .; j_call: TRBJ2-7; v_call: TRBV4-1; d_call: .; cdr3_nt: TGCGCCAGCAGCCAAGATCGCACTACCTACGAGCAGTACTTC; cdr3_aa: CASSQDRTTYEQYF
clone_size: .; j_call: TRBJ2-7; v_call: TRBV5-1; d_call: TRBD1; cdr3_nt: TGCGCCAGCAGCTTGGAGACAGGGGTGTACTACGAGCAGTACTTC; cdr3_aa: CASSLETGVYYEQYF
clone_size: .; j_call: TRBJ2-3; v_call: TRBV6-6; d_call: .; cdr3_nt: TGTGCCAGCAGTTACTTAAGCAGCACAGATACGCAGTATTTT; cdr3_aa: CASSYLSSTDTQYF
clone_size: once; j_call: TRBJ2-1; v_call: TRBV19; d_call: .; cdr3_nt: TGTGCCAGTAGTCCATCCCGGGGATACAATGAGCAGTTCTTC; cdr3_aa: CASSPSRGYNEQFF
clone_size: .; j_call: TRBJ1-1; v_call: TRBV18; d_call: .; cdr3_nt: TGTGCCAGCTCAGTAACAGAATCCGCCACTGAAGCTTTCTTT; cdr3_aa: CASSVTESATEAFF
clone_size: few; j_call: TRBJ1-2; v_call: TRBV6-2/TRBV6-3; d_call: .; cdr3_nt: TGTGCCAGCAGTTACCGACAGGATTCTAACTATGGCTACACCTTC; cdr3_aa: CASSYRQDSNYGYTF
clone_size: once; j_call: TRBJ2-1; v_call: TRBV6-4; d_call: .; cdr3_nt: TGTGCCAGCAGTGACTCGTGGGGGGGGCCAAATGAGCAGTTCTTC; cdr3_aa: CASSDSWGGPNEQFF
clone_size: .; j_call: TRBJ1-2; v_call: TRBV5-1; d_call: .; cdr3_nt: TGCGCCAGCAGCTTGAACAGAGATGGCTACACCTTC; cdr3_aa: CASSLNRDGYTF
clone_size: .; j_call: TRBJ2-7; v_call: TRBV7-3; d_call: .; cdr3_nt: TGTGCCAGCAGCTTAATGGGACGTAGCCCCTACGAGCAGTACTTC; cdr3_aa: CASSLMGRSPYEQYF
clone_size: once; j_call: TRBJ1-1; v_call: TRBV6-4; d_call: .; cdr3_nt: TGTGCCAGCAGTGAGGTAGGGGGCACTGAAGCTTTCTTT; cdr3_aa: CASSEVGGTEAFF